This T cell receptor (beta chain) is from a study of T cells in Graves' hyperthyroidism and ophthalmopathy. This clonotype appeared a few times. The target antigen is unknown. Researchers took RNA transcripts and amplified the TCR beta CDR3 regions from them. An initial round of RT-PCR targeting the TCR CDR3 relied on the HTBI primer set. TCRdb used MiXCR to reprocess the multiplex PCR reads, holding one entry per CDR3 protein. The table lists about 290,000 distinct CDR3 sequences, roughly 19% of them singletons. Overall study results and limits: The blood repertoire included most of the expanded thyroid clonotypes above 0.001.

Between the trimmed V and J ends, which lost 0 bases and 4 bases, there was a span of 9 bases. Germline CDR1 DFQATT, CDR2 SNEGSKA (reference sequence). The CDR3 is made up of 14 amino acids. What was sequenced was blood. The TCR originated in a man aged 50 or older with Graves' ophthalmopathy. J is TRBJ1-4 and V is TRBV20-1, with D hard to call. The CDR3 DNA is TGCAGTGCTAGAGAACTTGGCTATAATGAAAAACTGTTTTTT. It specifies CSARELGYNEKLFF.